This entry lists 20 T cell receptor beta chains sequenced from one sample in a study of Ad26.COV2.S vaccination and SARS-CoV-2 variants. Produced via immunoSEQ multiplex PCR; TCRdb's table is partial and in-frame only. The profile shows 510,000 or so clones, around nine tenths of them singletons. Specified treatment: 15 to 20 received Ad26.COV2.S at low or high dose, single or two shots; about five received placebo; per-sample allocation not given. Collection of samples fell on day 63 after the first vaccine or placebo injection. Sequences were derived from peripheral blood, sampled in a trial of Ad26.COV2.S vaccine versus placebo. The receptors shown here come from a person between 18 and 60 years old who received the Ad26.COV2.S COVID-19 vaccine or a placebo.

About this clone: Other DNA sequences in this sample translate to the same CDR3. The chain combines TRBV14 with TRBJ2-1; D is unresolved. The germline V gene encodes CDR1 SGHDN and CDR2 FVKESK. This CDR3 region has 12 residues. The germline V and J ends were trimmed by 0 bases and 7 bases, with 4 bases remaining between them. This CDR3 is CASSQDGNEQFF. CDR3 coding DNA: TGTGCCAGCAGCCAAGATGGTAATGAGCAGTTCTTC.

The CDR3 DNA is TGTGCCAGTAGCTTCCGGGTCGATTGGAGTGAAAAACTGTTTTTT. The encoded protein is CASSFRVDWSEKLFF. This chain connects TRBV19 to TRBJ1-4; unclear D gene. The CDR3 is made up of 15 amino acids. Trimming removed 6 bases at V and 7 bases at J, with 18 bases between. In germline, CDR1 is LNHDA, CDR2 SQIVND (reference sequence).

The chain carries TRBV5-8 and TRBJ1-4; tentative D call: TRBD1 (5 bases). The V gene's germline CDR1 is SGHTS and CDR2 YDEGEE. Trimming shortened V by 0 bases and J by 5 bases, and 11 bases separated the two germline ends. The CDR3 extends over 15 amino acids. CDR3 coding DNA: TGTGCCAGCAGCTTGGGTCAGGGCGAGAATGAAAAACTGTTTTTT. Its translation is CASSLGQGENEKLFF.

The chain carries TRBV15 and TRBJ1-5; maybe TRBD1 (5 bases). Trimming left V 4 bases short and J 3 bases short, with 13 bases between. This CDR3 has 15 residues. Germline V gives CDR1 LNHNV, CDR2 YYDKDF (reference sequence). CDR3 nucleotides: TGTGCCACCAGCATCATGGGGGACCTCAATCAGCCCCAGCATTTT. This encodes CATSIMGDLNQPQHF.

The chain joins TRBV6-5 to TRBJ2-7; D is uncertain. This CDR3 comprises 14 residues. Germline CDR1 and CDR2: MNHEY and SVGAGI. Trimming shortened V by 5 bases and J by 3 bases, and 14 bases separated the two germline ends. The CDR3 spells CASSPTRLNYEQYF. The DNA of the CDR3 is TGTGCCAGCAGTCCGACCCGACTGAACTACGAGCAGTACTTC.

J is TRBJ1-1 and V is TRBV10-1; 7 bases map to TRBD1. CDR3 length: 12 amino acids. After removal of 10 bases from V and 2 bases from J, the junction contained 4 bases not matched to a gene. The germline gives CDR1 WNHNN, CDR2 SYGVQD (reference sequence). CDR3 nucleotides: TGCGCCAAACAGGGGTTTAACACTGAAGCTTTCTTT. Protein: CAKQGFNTEAFF.

This sequence joins TRBV6-4 and TRBJ1-2, with 7 bases matching TRBD1. With 5 bases clipped from V and 4 bases from J, the junction kept 13 bases outside the gene matches. This CDR3 has 16 amino acids. The germline CDR1 and CDR2 sequences are MRHNA and SNTAGT. As DNA, the CDR3 is TGTGCCAGCAGTCCGACAGGGAAGGAAAGTAGCTATGGCTACACCTTC. Translation: CASSPTGKESSYGYTF.

V gene TRBV9 combines with J gene TRBJ1-5; TRBD1 is a possible D gene (5 bases). V lost 3 bases, J lost 0 bases, and 10 bases lay in between. Germline-derived CDR1 and CDR2 are SGDLS and YYNGEE. There are 15 residues in the CDR3. In DNA form, the CDR3 reads TGTGCCAGCAGCGCGACAGCCTTTAGCAATCAGCCCCAGCATTTT. Its translation is CASSATAFSNQPQHF.

The V gene is TRBV27, the J gene TRBJ2-3; 9 nucleotides agree with TRBD2. CDR3 length equals 15 residues. The V gene's germline CDR1 is MNHEY and CDR2 SMNVEV (reference sequence). Trimming took 6 bases from V and 6 from J; bases not matched to a gene: 10. CDR3 region: CASSPLAGVGDTQYF. CDR3 sequence (DNA): TGTGCCAGCAGCCCGTTAGCGGGAGTCGGGGATACGCAGTATTTT.

The chain has TRBV5-4 and TRBJ1-1; 7 bases agree with TRBD1. V gave up 0 bases and J gave up 5 bases; unmatched junction bases: 7. The CDR3 loop spans 15 amino acids. Looked up from germline, CDR1 is SGHNT and CDR2 is YYREEE (reference sequence). The CDR3 spells CASSLGWTTGTEAFF. The DNA for the CDR3 is TGTGCCAGCAGCTTGGGGTGGACGACAGGGACTGAAGCTTTCTTT.

The rearrangement joins TRBV7-8 to TRBJ1-3; D gene ambiguous. Germline V gives CDR1 SGHVS, CDR2 FQNEAQ. The CDR3 has 16 amino acids. Trimming pared 5 bases from V and 0 bases from J, leaving 14 bases between. The CDR3 nucleotides read TGTGCCAGCAGCCCTCCCGGACGAACCTCTGGAAACACCATATATTTT. It specifies CASSPPGRTSGNTIYF.

The J gene is TRBJ2-7, the V gene TRBV5-1; 11 bases line up with TRBD2. Trimming removed 3 bases from V and 3 bases from J; junction bases left unmatched: 2. Germline V gives CDR1 SGHRS, CDR2 YFSETQ. The CDR3 consists of 14 residues. CDR3 DNA sequence: TGCGCCAGCAGCTCGGGACTAGCGGACTACGAGCAGTACTTC. This gives the protein CASSSGLADYEQYF.

This chain connects TRBV4-3 to TRBJ2-7; 11 nucleotides line up with TRBD2. Losses at the gene ends were 4 bases for V and 9 bases for J; bases not matched to a gene: 14. Per germline, CDR1 LGHNA and CDR2 YSLEER. CDR3 size: 16 residues. CDR3 sequence: CASSPEATSGGRAQYF. CDR3 DNA sequence: TGCGCCAGCAGCCCCGAGGCCACTAGCGGGGGAAGGGCGCAGTACTTC.

The chain is built from TRBV27 and TRBJ1-4, with a tentative D call TRBD1 (6 bases). V was trimmed by 6 bases and J by 14 bases, leaving 22 bases between them. This CDR3 is 14 amino acids long. Germline assignment: CDR1 MNHEY and CDR2 SMNVEV (reference sequence). The CDR3 spells CASRSRGGYERLFF. The CDR3 DNA is TGTGCCAGCAGATCGCGAGGGGGATATGAGCGTCTGTTTTTT.

This clone appeared a single time. This CDR3 reads CASSVSSGEDTQYF. The CDR3, as DNA: TGTGCCAGCAGCGTAAGTTCAGGGGAAGATACGCAGTATTTT. The chain joins TRBV9 to TRBJ2-3; possible D gene TRBD1, 6 bases. Trimming removed 1 base at V and 5 bases at J, with 11 bases between. CDR1 SGDLS and CDR2 YYNGEE come from the germline V gene. The CDR3 sequence is 14 residues long.

This chain connects TRBV11-2 to TRBJ2-1; 7 bases fit TRBD2. Trimming took 6 bases from V and 6 from J; bases not matched to a gene: 11. The germline V gene has CDR1 SGHAT and CDR2 FQNNGV. The CDR3 spans 15 residues. As DNA, the CDR3 is TGTGCCAGCAGTGCCCAAAGAGGGAGGGGCAATGAGCAGTTCTTC. It translates to CASSAQRGRGNEQFF. The complete variable domain, with remaining parts taken from reference TRBV11-2 and TRBJ2-1, reads EAGVAQSPRYKIIEKRQSVAFWCNPISGHATLYWYQQILGQGPKLLIQFQNNGVVDDSQLPKDRFSAERLKGVDSTLKIQPAKLEDSAVYLCASSAQRGRGNEQFFGPGTRLTVL.

The chain couples TRBV5-1 to TRBJ2-5; 13 nucleotides agree with TRBD2. This CDR3 has 18 amino acids. Germline V CDR1 and CDR2: SGHRS, YFSETQ. J was trimmed by 0 bases and V by 1 base; bases with no gene match: 6. The CDR3 region is CASSLLGLAGRNQETQYF. The CDR3 DNA sequence: TGCGCCAGCAGCTTGCTGGGACTAGCGGGACGAAACCAAGAGACCCAGTACTTC.

The chain employs TRBV3-1 (or the pseudogene TRBV3-2) and TRBJ1-1; D might be TRBD1 (5 bases). The CDR3 extends over 14 amino acids. Deletions cut 3 bases from V and 6 bases from J, with 14 bases between. Germline V lookup: CDR1 LGHDT, CDR2 YNNKEL (reference sequence). CDR3 nucleotides: TGTGCCAGCAGCCAGGGGACGGTTGGGGCTGAAGCTTTCTTT. This codes for CASSQGTVGAEAFF.

The chain couples TRBV5-1 to TRBJ1-4; D unresolved. Per the germline V gene, CDR1 is SGHRS and CDR2 is YFSETQ. V was cut by 3 bases and J by 7 bases, with 10 bases left in between. The CDR3 length is 13 residues. In nucleotides, the CDR3 is TGCGCCAGCAGCTCCGACCACCGTGAAAAACTGTTTTTT. It yields the protein CASSSDHREKLFF.

This chain uses TRBV5-1 with TRBJ1-1; 9 bases line up with TRBD1. The trim removed 4 bases at V and 0 bases at J, leaving 7 bases unmatched. From germline, CDR1 is SGHRS and CDR2 YFSETQ. The CDR3 extends over 16 amino acids. The CDR3 loop is CASSTGQGMVNTEAFF. CDR3 nucleotides: TGCGCCAGCAGCACGGGACAGGGCATGGTGAACACTGAAGCTTTCTTT.